A single sample is the source of the 5 T cell receptor beta chains below, sequenced in a study of T cell changes during pregnancy in multiple sclerosis (dated by TCRdb to about 2019). The receptor library was made with the immunoSEQ multiplex PCR assay. TCRdb's version of the immuneACCESS table is confined to in-frame rearrangements and falls short of the full clone set. An unresolved V gene accounts for under half of the shortfall where checked; the remainder is of unknown origin. Across this sample there are fewer than 25,000 clones, with about nine tenths seen only once. Together, the top ten hold 5.5% to 7.5% of the sample. The input for sequencing was CD8+ T cells from peripheral blood mononuclear cells, taken in the third trimester of pregnancy. The receptors here all came from a female donor in good health, enrolled as a control in a pregnancy study.

This chain links TRBV10-3 with TRBJ1-4; 12 bases are a match to TRBD1. This CDR3 is 16 amino acids long. Germline assignment: CDR1 ENHRY and CDR2 SYGVKD. The V gene end was trimmed by 6 bases and the J gene end by 3 bases; junction bases not matched to a gene: 5. The CDR3: CAIRTGQGAANEKLFF. The CDR3 DNA is TGTGCCATCAGAACGGGACAGGGGGCGGCTAATGAAAAACTGTTTTTT.

The rearrangement links TRBV9 to TRBJ2-5; D is unclear. The V end was cut by 0 bases, the J end by 1 base, with 7 bases between. The CDR3 runs to 14 residues. CDR1 is SGDLS and CDR2 is YYNGEE in the germline V gene. CDR3 coding DNA: TGTGCCAGCAGCGTAGGGCAGATCCAAGAGACCCAGTACTTC. It codes for CASSVGQIQETQYF.

The genes are TRBV4-1 and TRBJ2-7; maybe TRBD2 (5 bases). V gave up 1 base and J gave up 4 bases, with 14 bases separating them. In germline, CDR1 is MGHRA, CDR2 YSYEKL. The CDR3 is made up of 15 amino acids. The CDR3 nucleotides read TGCGCCAGCAGCCAAGGCCCCGGGGAAGGATACGAGCAGTACTTC. Protein sequence: CASSQGPGEGYEQYF.

The table lists this clone with a few counts. J is TRBJ1-1 and V is TRBV19; D is ambiguous. There are 12 residues in the CDR3. The germline V gene encodes CDR1 LNHDA and CDR2 SQIVND (reference sequence). V lost 7 bases to trimming and J lost 5 bases, with 11 bases between them. CDR3 sequence reads: CASNGRGTEAFF. The CDR3 DNA is TGTGCCAGTAACGGGCGGGGAACTGAAGCTTTCTTT.

The J gene is TRBJ1-5, the V gene TRBV6-6, with a possible D match to TRBD1 (6 bases). The ends were cut back, 2 bases at V and 7 bases at J, with 12 bases in the middle. Germline V gene sequence: CDR1 MNHNY, CDR2 SVGAGI (reference sequence). The CDR3 has 14 amino acids. CDR3 nucleotides: TGTGCCAGCAGTTACCCACAGGGCAGCCAGCCCCAGCATTTT. Translating it yields CASSYPQGSQPQHF.